This is a list of T cell receptor beta chains from one sample in a study of blood T cell repertoires in COVID-19. TCRdb's table, derived via immunoSEQ multiplex PCR, lists solely in-frame clones and lacks some. Here the sample spans about 51,000 clones, more than 75% being singletons. Sequencing was performed on peripheral blood. The receptor source for this set is a human donor with acute or convalescent COVID-19. The donor label of this sample is uncertain. The CDR3 runs from the conserved cysteine through the conserved F or W. Each record gives: V gene, clone size, J gene, D gene, CDR3 protein, CDR3 DNA. A D gene is named only where the DNA matches it firmly. A row's size may be missing; if present it is once, few, many or a size class.

v_gene: TRBV10-3; abundance: once; j_gene: TRBJ2-3; d_gene: -; CDR3aa: CAIRFGPSRTDTQYF; CDR3nt: TGTGCCATCAGATTCGGTCCATCTCGCACAGATACGCAGTATTTT
v_gene: TRBV10-3; abundance: -; j_gene: TRBJ2-6; d_gene: -; CDR3aa: CAISESPRSGANVLTF; CDR3nt: TGTGCCATCAGTGAGTCCCCGCGCTCTGGGGCCAACGTCCTGACTTTC
v_gene: TRBV3-1/TRBV3-2; abundance: -; j_gene: TRBJ1-4; d_gene: -; CDR3aa: CASSQDEVELTNEKLFF; CDR3nt: TGTGCCAGCAGCCAAGATGAGGTCGAGCTAACTAATGAAAAACTGTTTTTT
v_gene: TRBV7-6; abundance: few; j_gene: TRBJ2-2; d_gene: -; CDR3aa: CASSLAHTNTGELFF; CDR3nt: TGTGCCAGCAGCTTAGCGCACACGAACACCGGGGAGCTGTTTTTT
v_gene: TRBV7-2; abundance: few; j_gene: TRBJ2-3; d_gene: -; CDR3aa: CASSLGDWLSDTQYF; CDR3nt: TGTGCCAGCAGCTTAGGGGACTGGCTGTCAGATACGCAGTATTTT
v_gene: TRBV2; abundance: few; j_gene: TRBJ1-1; d_gene: TRBD1; CDR3aa: CASSGTATHTEAFF; CDR3nt: TGTGCCAGCAGCGGGACAGCCACTCACACTGAAGCTTTCTTT
v_gene: TRBV11-3; abundance: -; j_gene: TRBJ2-2; d_gene: -; CDR3aa: CASSLFGGNTGELFF; CDR3nt: TGTGCCAGCAGCTTATTCGGGGGGAACACCGGGGAGCTGTTTTTT
v_gene: TRBV24-1; abundance: -; j_gene: TRBJ1-5; d_gene: -; CDR3aa: CATSDGGAVQPQHF; CDR3nt: TGTGCCACCAGTGATGGGGGCGCGGTCCAGCCCCAGCATTTT
v_gene: TRBV5-1; abundance: -; j_gene: TRBJ2-1; d_gene: -; CDR3aa: CASSFGGGLGNEQFF; CDR3nt: TGCGCCAGCAGCTTTGGGGGCGGGCTCGGGAATGAGCAGTTCTTC
v_gene: TRBV5-1; abundance: -; j_gene: TRBJ1-1; d_gene: -; CDR3aa: CASSAGRGDTEAFF; CDR3nt: TGCGCCAGCAGCGCGGGAAGAGGTGACACTGAAGCTTTCTTT
v_gene: TRBV3-1/TRBV3-2; abundance: -; j_gene: TRBJ1-4; d_gene: -; CDR3aa: CASSQAEWGGLFF; CDR3nt: TGTGCCAGCAGCCAAGCCGAATGGGGGGGGCTGTTTTTT
v_gene: TRBV18; abundance: -; j_gene: TRBJ2-2; d_gene: -; CDR3aa: CASSRGTANTGELFF; CDR3nt: TGTGCCAGCTCCCGGGGGACAGCGAACACCGGGGAGCTGTTTTTT
v_gene: TRBV10-3; abundance: -; j_gene: TRBJ2-3; d_gene: TRBD2; CDR3aa: CAIMTSVGTQYF; CDR3nt: TGTGCCATCATGACTAGCGTCGGTACGCAGTATTTT
v_gene: TRBV4-2; abundance: -; j_gene: TRBJ2-2; d_gene: TRBD2; CDR3aa: CASSQGNTGLATGELFF; CDR3nt: TGTGCCAGCAGCCAAGGAAACACAGGACTAGCCACCGGGGAGCTGTTTTTT
v_gene: TRBV6-6; abundance: -; j_gene: TRBJ1-1; d_gene: TRBD1; CDR3aa: CASKNRGRTEAFF; CDR3nt: TGTGCCAGCAAAAACAGGGGGCGGACTGAAGCTTTCTTT
v_gene: TRBV10-1; abundance: -; j_gene: TRBJ2-2; d_gene: -; CDR3aa: CASSDPSWGGASTGELFF; CDR3nt: TGCGCCAGCAGTGATCCTAGCTGGGGAGGAGCGAGCACCGGGGAGCTGTTTTTT
v_gene: TRBV18; abundance: -; j_gene: TRBJ1-1; d_gene: TRBD1; CDR3aa: CASSPASGRGLSW; CDR3nt: TGTGCCAGCTCACCCGCGTCGGGAAGGGGGCTTTCGTGG